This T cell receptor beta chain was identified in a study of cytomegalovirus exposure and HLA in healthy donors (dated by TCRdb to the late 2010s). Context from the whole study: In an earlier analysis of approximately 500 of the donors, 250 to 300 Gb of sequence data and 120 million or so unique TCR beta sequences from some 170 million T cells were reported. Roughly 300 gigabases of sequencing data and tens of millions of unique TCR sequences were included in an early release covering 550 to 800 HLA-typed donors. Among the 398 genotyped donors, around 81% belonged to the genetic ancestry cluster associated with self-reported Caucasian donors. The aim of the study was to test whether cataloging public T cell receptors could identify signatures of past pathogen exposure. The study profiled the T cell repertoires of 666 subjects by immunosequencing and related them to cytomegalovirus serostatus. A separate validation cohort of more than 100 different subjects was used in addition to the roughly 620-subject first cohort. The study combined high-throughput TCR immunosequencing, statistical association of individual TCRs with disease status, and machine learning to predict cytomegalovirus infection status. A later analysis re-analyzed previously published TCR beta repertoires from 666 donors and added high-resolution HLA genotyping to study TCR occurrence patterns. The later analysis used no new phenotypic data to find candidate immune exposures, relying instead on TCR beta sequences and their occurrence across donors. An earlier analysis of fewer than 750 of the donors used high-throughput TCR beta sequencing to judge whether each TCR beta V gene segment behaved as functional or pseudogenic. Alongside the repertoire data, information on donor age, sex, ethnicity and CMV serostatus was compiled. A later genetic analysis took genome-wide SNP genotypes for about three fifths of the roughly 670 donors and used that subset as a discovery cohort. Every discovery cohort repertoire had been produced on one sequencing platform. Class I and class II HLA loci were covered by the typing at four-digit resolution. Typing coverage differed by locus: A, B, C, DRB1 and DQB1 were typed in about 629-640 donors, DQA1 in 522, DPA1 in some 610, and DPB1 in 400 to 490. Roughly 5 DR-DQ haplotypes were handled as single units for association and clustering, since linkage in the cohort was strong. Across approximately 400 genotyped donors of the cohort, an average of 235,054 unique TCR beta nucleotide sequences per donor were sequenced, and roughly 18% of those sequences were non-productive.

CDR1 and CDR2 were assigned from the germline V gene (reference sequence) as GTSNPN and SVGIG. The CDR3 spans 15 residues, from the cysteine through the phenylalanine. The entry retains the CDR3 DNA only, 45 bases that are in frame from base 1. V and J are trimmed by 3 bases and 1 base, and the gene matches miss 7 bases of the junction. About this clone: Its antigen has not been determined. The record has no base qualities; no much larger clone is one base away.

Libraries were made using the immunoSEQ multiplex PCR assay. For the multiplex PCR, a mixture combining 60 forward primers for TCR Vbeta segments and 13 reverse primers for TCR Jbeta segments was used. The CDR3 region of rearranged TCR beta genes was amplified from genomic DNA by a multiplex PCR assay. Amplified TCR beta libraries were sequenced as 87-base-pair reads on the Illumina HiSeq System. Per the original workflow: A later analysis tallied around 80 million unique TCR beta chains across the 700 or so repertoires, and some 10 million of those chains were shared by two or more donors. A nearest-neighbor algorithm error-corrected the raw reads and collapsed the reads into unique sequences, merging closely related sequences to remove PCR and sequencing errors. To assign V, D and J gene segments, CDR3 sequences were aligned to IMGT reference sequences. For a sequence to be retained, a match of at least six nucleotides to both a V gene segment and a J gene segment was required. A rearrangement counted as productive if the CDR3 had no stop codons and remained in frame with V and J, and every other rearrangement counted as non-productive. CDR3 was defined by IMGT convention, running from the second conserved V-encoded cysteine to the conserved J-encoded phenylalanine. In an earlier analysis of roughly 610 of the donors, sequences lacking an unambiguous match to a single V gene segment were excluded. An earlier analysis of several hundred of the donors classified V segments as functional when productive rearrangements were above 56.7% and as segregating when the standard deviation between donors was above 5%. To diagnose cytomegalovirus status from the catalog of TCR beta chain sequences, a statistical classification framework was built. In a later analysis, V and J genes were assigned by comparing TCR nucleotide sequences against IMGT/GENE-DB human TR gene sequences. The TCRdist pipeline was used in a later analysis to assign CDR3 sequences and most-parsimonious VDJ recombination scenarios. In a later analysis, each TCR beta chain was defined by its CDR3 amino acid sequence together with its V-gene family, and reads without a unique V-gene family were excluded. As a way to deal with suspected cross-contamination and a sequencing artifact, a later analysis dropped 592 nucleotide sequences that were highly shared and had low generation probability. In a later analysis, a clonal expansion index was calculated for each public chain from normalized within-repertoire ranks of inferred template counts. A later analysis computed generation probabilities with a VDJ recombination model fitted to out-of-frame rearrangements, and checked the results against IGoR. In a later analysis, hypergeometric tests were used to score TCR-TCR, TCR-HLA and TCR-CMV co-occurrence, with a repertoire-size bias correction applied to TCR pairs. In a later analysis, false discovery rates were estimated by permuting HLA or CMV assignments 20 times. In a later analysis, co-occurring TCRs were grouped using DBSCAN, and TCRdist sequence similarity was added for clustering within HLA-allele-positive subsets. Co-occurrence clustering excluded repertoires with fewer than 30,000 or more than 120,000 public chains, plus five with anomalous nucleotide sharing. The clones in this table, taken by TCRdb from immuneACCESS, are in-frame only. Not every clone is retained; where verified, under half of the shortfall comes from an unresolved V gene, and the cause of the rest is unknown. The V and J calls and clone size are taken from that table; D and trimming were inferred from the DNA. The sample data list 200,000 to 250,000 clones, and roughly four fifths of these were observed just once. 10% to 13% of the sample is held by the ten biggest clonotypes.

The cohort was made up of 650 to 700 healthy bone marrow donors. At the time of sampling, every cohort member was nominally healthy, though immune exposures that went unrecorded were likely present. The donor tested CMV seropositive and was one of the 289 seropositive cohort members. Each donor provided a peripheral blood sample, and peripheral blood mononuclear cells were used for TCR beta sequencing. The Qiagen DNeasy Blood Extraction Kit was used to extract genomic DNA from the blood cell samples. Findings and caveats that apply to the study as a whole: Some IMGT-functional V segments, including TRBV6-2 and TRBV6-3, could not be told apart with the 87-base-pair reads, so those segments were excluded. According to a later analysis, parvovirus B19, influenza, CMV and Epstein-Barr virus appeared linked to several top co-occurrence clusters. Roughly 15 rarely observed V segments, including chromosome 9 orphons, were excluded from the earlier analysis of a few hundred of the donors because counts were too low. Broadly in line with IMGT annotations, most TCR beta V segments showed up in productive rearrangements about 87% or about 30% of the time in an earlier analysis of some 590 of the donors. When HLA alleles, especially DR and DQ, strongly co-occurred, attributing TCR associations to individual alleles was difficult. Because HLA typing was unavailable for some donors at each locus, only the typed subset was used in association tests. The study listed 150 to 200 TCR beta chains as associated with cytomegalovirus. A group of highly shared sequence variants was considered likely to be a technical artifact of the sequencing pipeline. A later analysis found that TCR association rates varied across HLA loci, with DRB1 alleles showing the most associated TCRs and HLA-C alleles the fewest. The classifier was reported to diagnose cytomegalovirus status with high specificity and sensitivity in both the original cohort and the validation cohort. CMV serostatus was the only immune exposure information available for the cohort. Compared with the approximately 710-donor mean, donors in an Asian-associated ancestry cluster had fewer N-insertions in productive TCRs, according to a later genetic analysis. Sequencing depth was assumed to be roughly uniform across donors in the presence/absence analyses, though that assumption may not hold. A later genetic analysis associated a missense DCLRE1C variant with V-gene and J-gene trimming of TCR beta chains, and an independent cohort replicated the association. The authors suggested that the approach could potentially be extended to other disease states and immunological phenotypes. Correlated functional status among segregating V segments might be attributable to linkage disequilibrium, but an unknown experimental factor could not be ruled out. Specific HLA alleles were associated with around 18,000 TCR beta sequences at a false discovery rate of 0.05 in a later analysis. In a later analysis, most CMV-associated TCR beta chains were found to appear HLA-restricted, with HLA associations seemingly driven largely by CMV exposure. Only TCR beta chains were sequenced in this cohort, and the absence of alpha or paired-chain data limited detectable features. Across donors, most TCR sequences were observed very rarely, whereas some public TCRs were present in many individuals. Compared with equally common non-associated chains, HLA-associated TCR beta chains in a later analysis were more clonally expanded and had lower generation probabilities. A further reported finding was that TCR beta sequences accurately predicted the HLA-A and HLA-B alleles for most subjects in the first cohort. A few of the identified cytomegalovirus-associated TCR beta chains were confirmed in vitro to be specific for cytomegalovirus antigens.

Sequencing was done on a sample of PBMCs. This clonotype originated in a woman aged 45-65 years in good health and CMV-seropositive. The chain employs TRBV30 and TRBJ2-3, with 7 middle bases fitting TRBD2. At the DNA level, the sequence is TGTGCCTGGAGGGCCATGGGGGGGGGCACAGATACGCAGTATTTT. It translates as CAWRAMGGGTDTQYF.